Presented here are 12 T cell receptor beta chains from one specimen sequenced in a study of cytomegalovirus exposure and HLA in healthy donors. In the PCR, 60 Vbeta and 13 Jbeta primers were used. The table came from immunoSEQ multiplex PCR; TCRdb's copy has only in-frame clones and leaves some out. The repertoire holds some 150,000 clones, with more than 8% as singletons. The material sequenced was PBMCs. These receptors all stem from a man between 50 and 59 years old in good health and CMV-seronegative.

This clone was seen a handful of times. This sequence joins TRBV19 and TRBJ2-1; 11 bases map to TRBD2. Germline CDR1 and CDR2: LNHDA and SQIVND (reference sequence). This CDR3 comprises 15 residues. J lost 6 bases, V lost 7 bases, and 8 bases had no gene match. Written as DNA, the CDR3 is TGTGCCAGTACCCGTAGCGGGGGGGCAGGCAATGAGCAGTTCTTC. Its protein is CASTRSGGAGNEQFF.

The sample holds a few counts of this clone. CDR3 DNA sequence: TGTGCCAGCAGACAAGGACAGGGGGCCGCATTCTTC. It codes for CASRQGQGAAFF. The chain carries TRBV28 and TRBJ2-1; 11 bases fit TRBD1. V was clipped by 6 bases and J by 16 bases; unmatched bases: 8. Germline V gene data show CDR1 as MDHEN and CDR2 as SYDVKM. CDR3 length: 12 residues.

This clone has a handful of counts. The chain has TRBV6-1 and TRBJ2-7; D may be TRBD1 (6 bases). V was trimmed by 5 bases and J by 2 bases, leaving 16 bases between them. Germline V gene lookup returns CDR1 MNHNS and CDR2 SASEGT. The CDR3 is made up of 15 amino acids. The CDR3 is CASSQSPGQPYEQYF. As DNA, the CDR3 is TGTGCCAGCAGTCAAAGCCCCGGACAGCCCTACGAGCAGTACTTC.

This clone was detected only a few times. The chain joins TRBV6-1 to TRBJ2-1; D is possibly TRBD1 (6 bases). V was clipped by 2 bases and J by 0 bases, with 8 bases between them. CDR3 length: 15 amino acids. Looked up from germline, CDR1 is MNHNS and CDR2 is SASEGT. The CDR3 DNA reads as TGTGCCAGCAGTGAACTGGGGGCCTCCTACAATGAGCAGTTCTTC. Residues: CASSELGASYNEQFF.

V gene TRBV11-3 combines with J gene TRBJ2-1; 11 nucleotides match TRBD2. Unmatched junction bases numbered 7, after V lost 5 bases and J lost 4 bases. Germline CDR1 reads SGHNT; CDR2 reads YENEEA. The CDR3 contains 16 residues. CDR3 protein: CASSLTGTSGYNEQFF. Here the CDR3 DNA reads TGTGCCAGCAGCCTAACCGGGACTAGCGGTTACAATGAGCAGTTCTTC.

This clone was recorded many times. The chain employs TRBV11-2 and TRBJ2-1; the match to TRBD2 covers 10 bases. CDR3 size: 16 residues. The V gene end was trimmed by 5 bases and the J gene end by 5 bases; junction bases not matched to a gene: 9. Germline CDR1 and CDR2: SGHAT and FQNNGV. The CDR3 DNA reads as TGTGCCAGCAGCCCACAGGGACTAGCGTCAGACAATGAGCAGTTCTTC. Protein product: CASSPQGLASDNEQFF.

This clone has only a few counts. The chain employs TRBV19 and TRBJ1-1; 11 nucleotides align to TRBD1. V shed 5 bases, J shed 1 base, and the junction held 12 bases outside the gene matches. CDR3 length equals 18 residues. From germline, CDR1 is LNHDA and CDR2 SQIVND (reference sequence). The CDR3 spells CASSFWQWDRGSNTEAFF. The CDR3 DNA reads as TGTGCCAGTAGTTTTTGGCAATGGGACAGGGGGTCGAACACTGAAGCTTTCTTT.

The V gene is TRBV6-5, the J gene TRBJ1-3, with D tentatively TRBD1 (5 bases). This CDR3 has 14 residues. Germline V gives CDR1 MNHEY, CDR2 SVGAGI. The germline V and J ends were trimmed by 7 bases and 3 bases, with 13 bases remaining between them. This chain's CDR3 is CASNKGRDGNTIYF. The CDR3, as DNA: TGTGCCAGCAATAAGGGCAGGGATGGAAACACCATATATTTT.

This clone was seen only a few times. The chain has TRBV6-1 and TRBJ1-1; 7 nucleotides align to TRBD1. The germline V gene encodes CDR1 MNHNS and CDR2 SASEGT. J gave up 4 bases and V 6 bases, and 5 bases lay outside the gene matches. This CDR3 has 13 amino acids. The chain's CDR3 is CASRLTGPTEAFF. Here the CDR3 DNA reads TGTGCCAGCAGATTGACAGGGCCCACTGAAGCTTTCTTT.

This clone has a handful of counts. The rearrangement joins TRBV28 to TRBJ1-2; 9 nucleotides match TRBD1. Germline CDR1 reads MDHEN; CDR2 reads SYDVKM. Trimming removed 6 bases from V and 0 bases from J; junction bases left unmatched: 20. The CDR3 has 20 amino acids. The CDR3 loop is CASSPFATGGYLIANYGYTF. In DNA form, the CDR3 reads TGTGCCAGCAGCCCCTTTGCTACAGGGGGCTACCTAATCGCTAACTATGGCTACACCTTC.

Only a few counts were recorded for this clone. The CDR3 region is CASSPQGSAYGYTF. CDR3 nucleotides: TGTGCCAGCAGCCCCCAGGGCAGCGCCTATGGCTACACCTTC. The gene calls are TRBV7-3 and TRBJ1-2; maybe TRBD1 (5 bases). Germline assignment: CDR1 SGHTA and CDR2 FQGTGA. The CDR3 totals 14 residues. V was pared by 5 bases and J by 4 bases, with 14 bases between.

The chain recombines TRBV4-1 with TRBJ1-4; possibly TRBD1 for D (5 bases). Germline CDR1 is MGHRA and CDR2 is YSYEKL. The CDR3 is 17 amino acids. Trimming stripped 2 bases from V and 6 bases from J, with 19 bases between. CDR3 in amino acids: CASSQIPVGGTDEKLFF. In nucleotides, the CDR3 is TGCGCCAGCAGCCAAATCCCCGTGGGGGGGACGGATGAAAAACTGTTTTTT.